The subject of this entry is one T cell receptor (beta chain). Time point given: pre-treatment sample, taken before nivolumab and TIL therapy. This specimen comes from a study of TIL therapy for anti-PD-1-resistant metastatic lung cancer. Study in general: Tumor harvest preceded PD-1/PD-L1 blockade, followed by nivolumab treatment.

From germline, CDR1 is MNHEY and CDR2 SVGAGI. The V and J ends lost 10 bases and 1 base respectively, with 19 bases between them. The CDR3 is made up of 15 amino acids. Sequencing used immunoSEQ v3. The method was immunoSEQ multiplex PCR; TCRdb's version includes in-frame clones alone and lacks a portion of them. Found here are 20,000 to 25,000 clones, over 70% of them singletons; the top ten hold roughly 2%. The chain joins TRBV6-5 to TRBJ1-1; TRBD1 is a possible D gene (5 bases). Sequenced material: blood, taken at baseline. The receptor was derived from a person aged 25 to 85 with non-small cell lung cancer. The CDR3 coding sequence is TGTGCCACCGACCAATGGGACTTCGGGAACACTGAAGCTTTCTTT. It is translated as CATDQWDFGNTEAFF.